Listed below are T cell receptor beta chains from one sample, sequenced in a study of identical twins. TCRdb re-derived calls from the 5' RACE reads in MiXCR, one entry per CDR3 protein. The sample comprises over 550,000 distinct CDR3 sequences, just over 7% of which are singletons, and 1.6% rests with the top ten. These same records also appear under a second study, on yellow fever vaccine responses in identical twins.

Sequenced sample: PBMCs. All receptors derive from a woman under 30 in good health. Both conserved end residues are part of each CDR3. Fields, in order: clone size, D gene, V gene, J gene, CDR3 protein, CDR3 DNA. The D gene is left open where the match is weak. Size is stated for part of the rows, as once, few or many counts, or as a class when the clone is expanded.

clone_size: -
d_call: -
v_call: TRBV11-2
j_call: TRBJ2-5
cdr3_aa: CASSPPRGLGTQYF
cdr3_nt: TGTGCCAGCAGCCCACCTCGGGGGCTCGGGACCCAGTACTTC

clone_size: -
d_call: -
v_call: TRBV27
j_call: TRBJ1-1
cdr3_aa: CASSAIANTEAFF
cdr3_nt: TGTGCCAGCAGTGCGATAGCTAACACTGAAGCTTTCTTT

clone_size: many
d_call: TRBD2
v_call: TRBV20-1
j_call: TRBJ2-1
cdr3_aa: CSARLAYAYNEQFF
cdr3_nt: TGCAGTGCTCGACTAGCGTATGCCTACAATGAGCAGTTCTTC

clone_size: few
d_call: -
v_call: TRBV18
j_call: TRBJ1-1
cdr3_aa: CASSPPGQLNTEAFF
cdr3_nt: TGTGCCAGCTCACCACCGGGGCAGCTTAACACTGAAGCTTTCTTT

clone_size: many
d_call: TRBD2
v_call: TRBV7-8
j_call: TRBJ2-2
cdr3_aa: CASSPLAGGRITGELFF
cdr3_nt: TGTGCCAGCAGCCCCTTAGCGGGAGGGCGGATCACCGGGGAGCTGTTTTTT

clone_size: -
d_call: TRBD1
v_call: TRBV29-1
j_call: TRBJ2-3
cdr3_aa: CSVGRGTGEGDTQYF
cdr3_nt: TGCAGCGTTGGTCGTGGCACAGGGGAAGGGGATACGCAGTATTTT

clone_size: -
d_call: -
v_call: TRBV20-1
j_call: TRBJ1-6
cdr3_aa: CSAGTYNSPLHF
cdr3_nt: TGCAGTGCGGGCACCTATAATTCACCCCTCCACTTT

clone_size: -
d_call: -
v_call: TRBV10-3
j_call: TRBJ2-7
cdr3_aa: CAISEPRTDSYEQYF
cdr3_nt: TGTGCCATCAGTGAGCCCCGGACAGACTCCTACGAGCAGTACTTC

clone_size: -
d_call: TRBD2
v_call: TRBV20-1
j_call: TRBJ2-7
cdr3_aa: CSARGPGLAGVLGEQYF
cdr3_nt: TGCAGTGCTAGAGGACCCGGACTAGCGGGAGTTCTTGGCGAGCAGTACTTC

clone_size: many
d_call: -
v_call: TRBV5-1
j_call: TRBJ2-3
cdr3_aa: CASSWSGFSTDTQYF
cdr3_nt: TGCGCCAGCAGCTGGAGCGGGTTTAGCACAGATACGCAGTATTTT

clone_size: few
d_call: -
v_call: TRBV20-1
j_call: TRBJ1-2
cdr3_aa: CSARVGINYGYTF
cdr3_nt: TGCAGTGCTAGAGTGGGGATTAACTATGGCTACACCTTC

clone_size: many
d_call: -
v_call: TRBV14
j_call: TRBJ1-1
cdr3_aa: CASSQRGQGGDTEAFF
cdr3_nt: TGTGCCAGCAGCCAGCGGGGCCAGGGTGGAGACACTGAAGCTTTCTTT

clone_size: few
d_call: TRBD2
v_call: TRBV28
j_call: TRBJ2-1
cdr3_aa: CASRPSGEPLPYNEQFF
cdr3_nt: TGTGCCAGCAGACCTAGCGGGGAGCCTCTCCCATACAATGAGCAGTTCTTC

clone_size: -
d_call: -
v_call: TRBV3-1
j_call: TRBJ1-2
cdr3_aa: CASSPGGGRYTF
cdr3_nt: TGTGCCAGCAGCCCCGGTGGCGGGAGATACACCTTC

clone_size: -
d_call: -
v_call: TRBV3-1
j_call: TRBJ1-2
cdr3_aa: CASSYGTFGYTF
cdr3_nt: TGTGCCAGCAGCTATGGCACTTTTGGCTACACCTTC

clone_size: many
d_call: TRBD1
v_call: TRBV4-2
j_call: TRBJ2-2
cdr3_aa: CASSQGTGTAPGISTGELFF
cdr3_nt: TGTGCCAGCAGCCAAGGCACCGGGACAGCTCCGGGGATTAGCACCGGGGAGCTGTTTTTT

clone_size: once
d_call: -
v_call: TRBV18
j_call: TRBJ1-5
cdr3_aa: CASSPGDINQPQHF
cdr3_nt: TGTGCCAGCTCACCCGGGGACATCAATCAGCCCCAGCATTTT

clone_size: many
d_call: TRBD2
v_call: TRBV5-1
j_call: TRBJ2-1
cdr3_aa: CASSLPRSGGANEQFF
cdr3_nt: TGCGCCAGCAGCTTGCCCCGTAGCGGGGGGGCTAATGAGCAGTTCTTC

clone_size: many
d_call: -
v_call: TRBV12-3/TRBV12-4
j_call: TRBJ2-5
cdr3_aa: CASSPLDSQETQYF
cdr3_nt: TGTGCCAGCAGCCCCCTGGACAGCCAAGAGACCCAGTACTTC

clone_size: few
d_call: TRBD2
v_call: TRBV20-1
j_call: TRBJ2-5
cdr3_aa: CSAQGLAGGLQETQYF
cdr3_nt: TGCAGTGCGCAGGGACTAGCGGGAGGCCTCCAAGAGACCCAGTACTTC

clone_size: few
d_call: TRBD2
v_call: TRBV9
j_call: TRBJ2-7
cdr3_aa: CASSGGTRSYEQYF
cdr3_nt: TGTGCCAGCAGCGGCGGGACTAGGAGTTACGAGCAGTACTTC

clone_size: many
d_call: -
v_call: TRBV28
j_call: TRBJ1-1
cdr3_aa: CASSPQSSGIPEAFF
cdr3_nt: TGTGCCAGCAGTCCACAAAGTTCAGGGATCCCTGAAGCTTTCTTT

clone_size: -
d_call: -
v_call: TRBV7-9
j_call: TRBJ1-1
cdr3_aa: CASSLDREGTEAFF
cdr3_nt: TGTGCCAGCAGCTTAGACAGGGAAGGCACTGAAGCTTTCTTT

clone_size: few
d_call: -
v_call: TRBV29-1
j_call: TRBJ1-1
cdr3_aa: CSVVAVMNTEAFF
cdr3_nt: TGCAGCGTTGTCGCTGTCATGAACACTGAAGCTTTCTTT

clone_size: few
d_call: TRBD1
v_call: TRBV12-3/TRBV12-4
j_call: TRBJ1-2
cdr3_aa: CASSRQGHPYGYTF
cdr3_nt: TGTGCCAGCAGCCGACAGGGTCACCCCTATGGCTACACCTTC

clone_size: few
d_call: -
v_call: TRBV20-1
j_call: TRBJ2-5
cdr3_aa: CSAREGWGQLPSQETQYF
cdr3_nt: TGCAGTGCTAGAGAAGGATGGGGACAACTTCCCTCCCAAGAGACCCAGTACTTC

clone_size: many
d_call: TRBD2
v_call: TRBV10-3
j_call: TRBJ2-2
cdr3_aa: CAITRSGTDTGELFF
cdr3_nt: TGTGCCATCACAAGGAGCGGGACCGACACCGGGGAGCTGTTTTTT

clone_size: many
d_call: TRBD1
v_call: TRBV12-3/TRBV12-4
j_call: TRBJ1-1
cdr3_aa: CASSFTGGTEAFF
cdr3_nt: TGTGCCAGCAGTTTTACAGGGGGCACTGAAGCTTTCTTT

clone_size: many
d_call: TRBD1
v_call: TRBV6-5
j_call: TRBJ1-2
cdr3_aa: CASSYLQGNYGYTF
cdr3_nt: TGTGCCAGCAGTTATCTACAGGGGAACTATGGCTACACCTTC

clone_size: -
d_call: -
v_call: TRBV7-9
j_call: TRBJ1-1
cdr3_aa: CASSLASGLFPEAFF
cdr3_nt: TGTGCCAGCAGCTTAGCGTCGGGGCTATTCCCTGAAGCTTTCTTT

clone_size: -
d_call: TRBD1
v_call: TRBV10-2
j_call: TRBJ1-1
cdr3_aa: CASSDAGTGATEAFF
cdr3_nt: TGCGCCAGCAGTGACGCTGGGACAGGGGCCACTGAAGCTTTCTTT

clone_size: -
d_call: -
v_call: TRBV6-1
j_call: TRBJ2-5
cdr3_aa: CASSPPGPGPETQYF
cdr3_nt: TGTGCCAGCAGTCCGCCGGGACCAGGTCCCGAGACCCAGTACTTC

clone_size: few
d_call: TRBD1
v_call: TRBV28
j_call: TRBJ2-7
cdr3_aa: CASSVTGTGYEQYF
cdr3_nt: TGTGCCAGCAGTGTAACCGGGACAGGGTACGAGCAGTACTTC

clone_size: few
d_call: -
v_call: TRBV21-1
j_call: TRBJ1-6
cdr3_aa: CASSNPGQSNSPLHF
cdr3_nt: TGTGCCAGCAGCAATCCGGGACAGTCAAATTCACCCCTCCACTTT

clone_size: few
d_call: -
v_call: TRBV6-2/TRBV6-3
j_call: TRBJ2-5
cdr3_aa: CASSYGQGPQETQYF
cdr3_nt: TGTGCCAGCAGTTACGGGCAGGGCCCCCAAGAGACCCAGTACTTC

clone_size: few
d_call: -
v_call: TRBV15
j_call: TRBJ2-3
cdr3_aa: CATSTFWGSPSTDTQYF
cdr3_nt: TGTGCCACCAGCACATTTTGGGGGTCCCCCAGCACAGATACGCAGTATTTT

clone_size: few
d_call: -
v_call: TRBV2
j_call: TRBJ2-4
cdr3_aa: CASSEALGILAKNIQYF
cdr3_nt: TGTGCCAGCAGTGAAGCGCTGGGGATACTAGCCAAAAACATTCAGTACTTC

clone_size: -
d_call: -
v_call: TRBV3-1
j_call: TRBJ1-1
cdr3_aa: CASSQSMKNTEAFF
cdr3_nt: TGTGCCAGCAGCCAATCGATGAAGAACACTGAAGCTTTCTTT

clone_size: few
d_call: TRBD1
v_call: TRBV5-1
j_call: TRBJ1-2
cdr3_aa: CASSPRTGLFDDGYTF
cdr3_nt: TGCGCCAGCAGCCCGCGGACAGGGTTGTTCGACGATGGCTACACCTTC

clone_size: few
d_call: -
v_call: TRBV3-1
j_call: TRBJ2-1
cdr3_aa: CASSQERGYEQFF
cdr3_nt: TGTGCCAGCAGCCAAGAGAGGGGATATGAGCAGTTCTTC

clone_size: few
d_call: TRBD2
v_call: TRBV7-2
j_call: TRBJ2-7
cdr3_aa: CASSFRTSRTEQYF
cdr3_nt: TGTGCCAGCAGCTTTCGGACTAGCAGAACCGAGCAGTACTTC

clone_size: many
d_call: -
v_call: TRBV4-1
j_call: TRBJ2-1
cdr3_aa: CASSRRGPDLSYNEQFF
cdr3_nt: TGCGCCAGCAGCCGCAGAGGCCCAGACCTCTCCTACAATGAGCAGTTCTTC

clone_size: few
d_call: -
v_call: TRBV3-1
j_call: TRBJ2-5
cdr3_aa: CASSPTGTLLIETQYF
cdr3_nt: TGTGCCAGCAGCCCCACCGGGACTCTCCTGATCGAGACCCAGTACTTC

clone_size: many
d_call: -
v_call: TRBV20-1
j_call: TRBJ2-5
cdr3_aa: CSARNTRLETQYF
cdr3_nt: TGCAGTGCTAGAAACACTAGACTAGAGACCCAGTACTTC

clone_size: many
d_call: -
v_call: TRBV12-3/TRBV12-4
j_call: TRBJ1-5
cdr3_aa: CASSLRGTSNQPQHF
cdr3_nt: TGTGCCAGCAGCCTAAGGGGGACAAGCAATCAGCCCCAGCATTTT

clone_size: many
d_call: -
v_call: TRBV12-3/TRBV12-4
j_call: TRBJ1-2
cdr3_aa: CASSLRISRGYTF
cdr3_nt: TGTGCCAGCAGTTTAAGAATTTCTCGGGGCTACACCTTC

clone_size: few
d_call: -
v_call: TRBV20-1
j_call: TRBJ2-6
cdr3_aa: CSARDPGQTYSGANVLTF
cdr3_nt: TGCAGTGCTAGAGATCCAGGACAGACCTACTCTGGGGCCAACGTCCTGACTTTC

clone_size: once
d_call: -
v_call: TRBV12-3/TRBV12-4
j_call: TRBJ2-7
cdr3_aa: CASSPPGILLEQYF
cdr3_nt: TGTGCCAGCAGCCCCCCGGGGATCCTCCTCGAGCAGTACTTC

clone_size: many
d_call: TRBD1
v_call: TRBV29-1
j_call: TRBJ2-1
cdr3_aa: CSAMDGQGPYNEQFF
cdr3_nt: TGCAGCGCGATGGATGGACAGGGCCCTTACAATGAGCAGTTCTTC

clone_size: few
d_call: -
v_call: TRBV7-9
j_call: TRBJ2-5
cdr3_aa: CASSLAPDLQETQYF
cdr3_nt: TGTGCCAGCAGCTTAGCGCCTGACCTTCAAGAGACCCAGTACTTC

clone_size: few
d_call: -
v_call: TRBV6-5
j_call: TRBJ2-5
cdr3_aa: CASSYSGFQETQYF
cdr3_nt: TGTGCCAGCAGTTACTCTGGGTTCCAAGAGACCCAGTACTTC

clone_size: many
d_call: -
v_call: TRBV12-3/TRBV12-4
j_call: TRBJ1-2
cdr3_aa: CASNRGPNYGYTF
cdr3_nt: TGTGCCAGTAACCGGGGACCTAACTATGGCTACACCTTC

clone_size: few
d_call: TRBD2
v_call: TRBV5-1
j_call: TRBJ2-2
cdr3_aa: CASSPGGLLDTGELFF
cdr3_nt: TGCGCCAGCAGCCCGGGGGGGCTATTGGACACCGGGGAGCTGTTTTTT

clone_size: -
d_call: TRBD2
v_call: TRBV12-3/TRBV12-4
j_call: TRBJ2-1
cdr3_aa: CASSFRPAGDINEQFF
cdr3_nt: TGTGCCAGCAGCTTCCGCCCAGCGGGAGACATCAATGAGCAGTTCTTC

clone_size: many
d_call: -
v_call: TRBV7-9
j_call: TRBJ2-1
cdr3_aa: CASSLYRESYNEQFF
cdr3_nt: TGTGCCAGCAGCTTATATAGGGAGTCCTACAATGAGCAGTTCTTC

clone_size: many
d_call: -
v_call: TRBV29-1
j_call: TRBJ1-1
cdr3_aa: CSASLPGTLNTEAFF
cdr3_nt: TGCAGCGCGTCATTACCCGGGACATTGAACACTGAAGCTTTCTTT

clone_size: many
d_call: -
v_call: TRBV2
j_call: TRBJ1-5
cdr3_aa: CASTSGLGNQPQHF
cdr3_nt: TGTGCCAGCACCTCCGGTCTGGGTAATCAGCCCCAGCATTTT

clone_size: -
d_call: TRBD2
v_call: TRBV12-3/TRBV12-4
j_call: TRBJ2-2
cdr3_aa: CASSLAAGGPNTGELFF
cdr3_nt: TGTGCCAGCAGCCTAGCAGCGGGAGGGCCCAACACCGGGGAGCTGTTTTTT

clone_size: many
d_call: -
v_call: TRBV4-1
j_call: TRBJ1-6
cdr3_aa: CASSHPGNEYNSPLHF
cdr3_nt: TGCGCCAGCAGCCACCCGGGAAACGAGTATAATTCACCCCTCCACTTT